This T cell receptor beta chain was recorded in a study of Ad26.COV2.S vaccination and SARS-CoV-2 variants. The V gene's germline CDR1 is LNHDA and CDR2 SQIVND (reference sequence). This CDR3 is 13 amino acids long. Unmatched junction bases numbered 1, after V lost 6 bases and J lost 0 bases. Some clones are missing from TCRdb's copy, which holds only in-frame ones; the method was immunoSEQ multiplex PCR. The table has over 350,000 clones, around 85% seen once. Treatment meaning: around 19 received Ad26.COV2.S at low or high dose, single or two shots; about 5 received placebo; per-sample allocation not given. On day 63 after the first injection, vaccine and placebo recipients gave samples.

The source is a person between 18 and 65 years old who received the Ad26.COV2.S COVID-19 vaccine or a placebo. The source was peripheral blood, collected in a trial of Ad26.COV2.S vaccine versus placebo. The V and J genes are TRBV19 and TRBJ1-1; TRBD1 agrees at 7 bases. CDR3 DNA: TGTGCCAGTAGGGGACAGTTGAACACTGAAGCTTTCTTT. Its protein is CASRGQLNTEAFF.